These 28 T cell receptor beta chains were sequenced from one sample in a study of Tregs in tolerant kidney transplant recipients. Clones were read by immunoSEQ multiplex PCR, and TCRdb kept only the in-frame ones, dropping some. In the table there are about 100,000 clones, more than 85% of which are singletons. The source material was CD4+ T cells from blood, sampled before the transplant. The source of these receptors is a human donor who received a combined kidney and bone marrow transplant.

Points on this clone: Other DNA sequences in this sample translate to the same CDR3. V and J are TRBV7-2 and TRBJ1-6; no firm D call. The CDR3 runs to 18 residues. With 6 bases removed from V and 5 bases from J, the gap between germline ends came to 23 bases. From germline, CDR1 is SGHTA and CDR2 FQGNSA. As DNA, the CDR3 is TGTGCCAGCAGATGTTTTTTGAAGGAGCTCTGTCATAATTCACCCCTCCACTTT. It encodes CASRCFLKELCHNSPLHF.

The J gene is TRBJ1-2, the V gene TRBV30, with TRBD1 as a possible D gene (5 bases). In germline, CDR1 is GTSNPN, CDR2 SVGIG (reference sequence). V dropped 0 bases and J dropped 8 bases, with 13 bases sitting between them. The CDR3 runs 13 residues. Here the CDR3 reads CAWSVHGGDGYTF. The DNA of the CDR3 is TGTGCCTGGAGTGTACACGGGGGAGACGGCTACACCTTC.

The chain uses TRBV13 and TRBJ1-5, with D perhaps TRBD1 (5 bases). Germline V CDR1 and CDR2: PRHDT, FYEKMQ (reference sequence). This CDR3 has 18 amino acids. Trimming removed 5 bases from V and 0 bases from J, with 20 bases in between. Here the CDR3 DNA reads TGTGCCAGCAGCCTGAATAGACAGCCATACTATAGCAATCAGCCCCAGCATTTT. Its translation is CASSLNRQPYYSNQPQHF.

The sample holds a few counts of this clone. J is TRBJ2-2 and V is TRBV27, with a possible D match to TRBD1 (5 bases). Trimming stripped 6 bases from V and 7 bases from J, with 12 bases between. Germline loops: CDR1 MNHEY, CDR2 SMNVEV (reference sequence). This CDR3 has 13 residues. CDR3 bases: TGTGCCAGCAGATTACGACAGCGCGGGGAGCTGTTTTTT. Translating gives CASRLRQRGELFF.

CDR3 residues: CASSLLPGGGNSPLHF. The CDR3 nucleotides read TGTGCCAGCAGTTTACTCCCGGGGGGGGGAAATTCACCCCTCCACTTT. The V gene is TRBV28, the J gene TRBJ1-6; TRBD1 might be the D (5 bases). Germline values: CDR1 MDHEN, CDR2 SYDVKM. This CDR3 spans 16 amino acids. Trimming took 2 bases from V and 7 from J, leaving 15 bases between them. Full variable domain (rest looked up from reference TRBV28 and TRBJ1-6): DVKVTQSSRYLVKRTGEKVFLECVQDMDHENMFWYRQDPGLGLRLIYFSYDVKMKEKGDIPEGYSVSREKKERFSLILESASTNQTSMYLCASSLLPGGGNSPLHFGNGTRLTVT.

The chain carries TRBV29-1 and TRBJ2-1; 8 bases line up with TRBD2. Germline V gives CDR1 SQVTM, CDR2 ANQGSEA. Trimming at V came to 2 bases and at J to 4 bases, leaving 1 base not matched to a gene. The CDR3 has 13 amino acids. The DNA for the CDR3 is TGCAGCGTTGAAACTAGCGGTTACAATGAGCAGTTCTTC. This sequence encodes CSVETSGYNEQFF.

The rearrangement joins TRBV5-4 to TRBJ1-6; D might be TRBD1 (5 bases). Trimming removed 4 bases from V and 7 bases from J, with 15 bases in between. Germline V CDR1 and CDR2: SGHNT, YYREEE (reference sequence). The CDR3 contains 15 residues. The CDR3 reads CASSLDSSANSPLHF. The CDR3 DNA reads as TGTGCCAGCAGCCTAGACAGCTCCGCCAATTCACCCCTCCACTTT.

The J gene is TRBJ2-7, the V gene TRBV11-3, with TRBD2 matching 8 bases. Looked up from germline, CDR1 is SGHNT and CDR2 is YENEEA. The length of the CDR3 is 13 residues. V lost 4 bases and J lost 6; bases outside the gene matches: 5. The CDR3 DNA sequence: TGTGCCAGCAGCTCCAGGACTAGCTTCGAGCAGTACTTC. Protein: CASSSRTSFEQYF.

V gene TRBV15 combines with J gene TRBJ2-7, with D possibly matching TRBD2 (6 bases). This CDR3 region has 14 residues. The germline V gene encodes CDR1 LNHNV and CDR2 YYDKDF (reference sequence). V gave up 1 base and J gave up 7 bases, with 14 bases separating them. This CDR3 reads CATSRGGEAGEQYF. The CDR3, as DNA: TGTGCCACCAGCAGAGGAGGAGAGGCGGGGGAGCAGTACTTC. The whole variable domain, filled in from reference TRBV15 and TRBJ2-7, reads DAMVIQNPRYQVTQFGKPVTLSCSQTLNHNVMYWYQQKSSQAPKLLFHYYDKDFNNEADTPDNFQSRRPNTSFCFLDIRSPGLGDTAMYLCATSRGGEAGEQYFGPGTRLTVT.

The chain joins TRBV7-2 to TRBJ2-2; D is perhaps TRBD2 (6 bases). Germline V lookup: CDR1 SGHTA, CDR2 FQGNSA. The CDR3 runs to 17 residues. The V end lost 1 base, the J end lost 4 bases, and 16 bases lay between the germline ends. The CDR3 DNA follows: TGTGCCAGCAGCTTAGACCTGCCGGGGGTTAGCACCGGGGAGCTGTTTTTT. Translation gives CASSLDLPGVSTGELFF.

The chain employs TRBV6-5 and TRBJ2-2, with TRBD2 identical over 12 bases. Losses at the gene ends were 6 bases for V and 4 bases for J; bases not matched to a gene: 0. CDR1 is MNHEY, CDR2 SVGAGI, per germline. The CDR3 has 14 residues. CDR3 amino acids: CASRGLAGTGELFF. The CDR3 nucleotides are TGTGCCAGCAGGGGACTAGCGGGCACCGGGGAGCTGTTTTTT.

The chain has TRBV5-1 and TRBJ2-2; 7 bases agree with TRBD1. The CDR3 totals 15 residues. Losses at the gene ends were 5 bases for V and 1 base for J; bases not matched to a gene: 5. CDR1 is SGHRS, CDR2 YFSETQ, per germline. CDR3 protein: CASSVTGVNTGELFF. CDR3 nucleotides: TGCGCCAGCAGTGTAACAGGGGTGAACACCGGGGAGCTGTTTTTT.

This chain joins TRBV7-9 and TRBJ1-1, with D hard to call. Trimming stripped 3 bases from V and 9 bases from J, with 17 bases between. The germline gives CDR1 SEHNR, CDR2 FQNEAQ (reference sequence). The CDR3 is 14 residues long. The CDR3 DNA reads TGTGCCAGCAGCTTTGGTACTAAAGGCAGCCAAGCTTTCTTT. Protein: CASSFGTKGSQAFF. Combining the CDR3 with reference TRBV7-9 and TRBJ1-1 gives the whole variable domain DTGVSQNPRHKITKRGQNVTFRCDPISEHNRLYWYRQTLGQGPEFLTYFQNEAQLEKSRLLSDRFSAERPKGSFSTLEIQRTEQGDSAMYLCASSFGTKGSQAFFGQGTRLTVV.

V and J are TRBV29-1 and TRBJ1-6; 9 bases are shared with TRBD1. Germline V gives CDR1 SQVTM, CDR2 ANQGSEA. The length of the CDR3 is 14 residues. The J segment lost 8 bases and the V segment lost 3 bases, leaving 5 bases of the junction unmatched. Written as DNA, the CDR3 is TGCAGCGTTGAGGGACAGGGCGGGGATTCACCCCTCCACTTT. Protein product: CSVEGQGGDSPLHF.

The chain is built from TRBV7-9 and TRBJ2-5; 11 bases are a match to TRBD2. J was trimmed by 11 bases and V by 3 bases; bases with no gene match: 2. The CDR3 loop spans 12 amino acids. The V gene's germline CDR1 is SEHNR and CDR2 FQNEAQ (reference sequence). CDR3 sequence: CASSFSSGRQYF. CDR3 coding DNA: TGTGCCAGCAGCTTCTCTAGCGGGAGGCAGTACTTC. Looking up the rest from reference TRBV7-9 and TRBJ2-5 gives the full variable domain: DTGVSQNPRHKITKRGQNVTFRCDPISEHNRLYWYRQTLGQGPEFLTYFQNEAQLEKSRLLSDRFSAERPKGSFSTLEIQRTEQGDSAMYLCASSFSSGRQYFGPGTRLLVL.

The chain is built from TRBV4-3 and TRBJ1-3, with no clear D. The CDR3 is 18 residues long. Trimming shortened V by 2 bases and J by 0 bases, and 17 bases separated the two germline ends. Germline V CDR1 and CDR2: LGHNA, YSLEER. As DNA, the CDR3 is TGCGCCAGCAGCCAAAATAGCCCCGTCCGGAGCTCTGGAAACACCATATATTTT. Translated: CASSQNSPVRSSGNTIYF.

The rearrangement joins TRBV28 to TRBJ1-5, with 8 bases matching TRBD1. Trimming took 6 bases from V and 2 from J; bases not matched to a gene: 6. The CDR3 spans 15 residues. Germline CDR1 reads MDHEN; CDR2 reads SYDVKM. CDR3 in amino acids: CASRQGQDGNQPQHF. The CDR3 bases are TGTGCCAGCAGACAGGGACAGGATGGCAATCAGCCCCAGCATTTT.

In nucleotides, the CDR3 is TGTGCCAGTAGTATATGGACAGCGGGGGGCTATGGCTACACCTTC. The encoded protein is CASSIWTAGGYGYTF. This chain links TRBV19 with TRBJ1-2; maybe TRBD1 (6 bases). Per germline, CDR1 LNHDA and CDR2 SQIVND (reference sequence). The V end lost 2 bases, the J end lost 4 bases, and 14 bases lay between the germline ends. The CDR3 has 15 residues.

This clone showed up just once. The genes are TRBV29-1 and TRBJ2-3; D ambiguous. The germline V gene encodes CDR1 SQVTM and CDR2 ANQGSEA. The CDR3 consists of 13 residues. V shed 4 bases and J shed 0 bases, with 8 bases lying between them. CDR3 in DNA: TGCAGCGTTGTTAGAGATAGCACAGATACGCAGTATTTT. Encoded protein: CSVVRDSTDTQYF.

The CDR3: CASSPLSLAGGNEQFF. CDR3 nucleotide sequence: TGTGCCAGCAGCCCCTTGAGCCTAGCGGGAGGGAATGAGCAGTTCTTC. This chain connects TRBV4-2 to TRBJ2-1; 12 bases align to TRBD2. This CDR3 is built from 16 residues. Germline trimming cut 4 bases from V and 7 bases from J; bases unmatched to any gene: 8. Per germline, CDR1 LGHNA and CDR2 YNFKEQ.

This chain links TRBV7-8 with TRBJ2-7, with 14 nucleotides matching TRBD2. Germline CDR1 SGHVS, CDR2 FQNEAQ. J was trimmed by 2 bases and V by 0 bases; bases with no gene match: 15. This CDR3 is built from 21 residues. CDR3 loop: CASSLALGTSGRSSSAYEQYF. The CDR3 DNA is TGTGCCAGCAGCTTAGCATTAGGGACTAGCGGGAGAAGCTCTTCAGCCTACGAGCAGTACTTC.

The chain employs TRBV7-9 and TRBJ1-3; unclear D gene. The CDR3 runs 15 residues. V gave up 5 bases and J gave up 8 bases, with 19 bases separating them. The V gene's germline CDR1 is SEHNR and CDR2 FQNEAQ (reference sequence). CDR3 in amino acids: CASSRMAGWLDTIYF. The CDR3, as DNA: TGTGCCAGCAGCCGAATGGCGGGGTGGCTGGACACCATATATTTT. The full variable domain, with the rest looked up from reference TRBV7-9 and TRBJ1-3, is DTGVSQNPRHKITKRGQNVTFRCDPISEHNRLYWYRQTLGQGPEFLTYFQNEAQLEKSRLLSDRFSAERPKGSFSTLEIQRTEQGDSAMYLCASSRMAGWLDTIYFGEGSWLTVV.

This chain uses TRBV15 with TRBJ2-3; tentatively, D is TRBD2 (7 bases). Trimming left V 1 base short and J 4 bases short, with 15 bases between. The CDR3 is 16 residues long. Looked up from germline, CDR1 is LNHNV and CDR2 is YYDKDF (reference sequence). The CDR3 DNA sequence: TGTGCCACCAGCAGAGTGGGGGGGCAAAGCCCAGATACGCAGTATTTT. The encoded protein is CATSRVGGQSPDTQYF.

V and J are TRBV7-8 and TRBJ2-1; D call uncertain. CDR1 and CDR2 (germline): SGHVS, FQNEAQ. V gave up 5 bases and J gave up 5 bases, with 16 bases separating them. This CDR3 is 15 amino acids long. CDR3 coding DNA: TGTGCCAGCAGCCCCCCCCTTAAGAGGCACAATGAGCAGTTCTTC. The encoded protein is CASSPPLKRHNEQFF.

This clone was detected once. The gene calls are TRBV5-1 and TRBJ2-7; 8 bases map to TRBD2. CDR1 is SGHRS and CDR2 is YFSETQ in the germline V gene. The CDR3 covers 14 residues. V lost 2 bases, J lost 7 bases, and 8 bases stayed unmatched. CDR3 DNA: TGCGCCAGCAGCTTCGCCGGGACTAGGGGGGAGCAGTACTTC. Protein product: CASSFAGTRGEQYF.

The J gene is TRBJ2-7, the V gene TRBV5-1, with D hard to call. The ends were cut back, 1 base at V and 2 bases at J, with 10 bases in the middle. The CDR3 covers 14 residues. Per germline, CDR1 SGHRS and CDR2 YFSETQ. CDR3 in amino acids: CASSLTSEPYEQYF. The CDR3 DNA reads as TGCGCCAGCAGCTTGACGTCAGAACCCTACGAGCAGTACTTC.

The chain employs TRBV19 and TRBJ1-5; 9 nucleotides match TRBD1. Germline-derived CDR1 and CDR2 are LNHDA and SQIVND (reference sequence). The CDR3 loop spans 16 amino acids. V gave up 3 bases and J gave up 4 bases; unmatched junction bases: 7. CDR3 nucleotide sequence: TGTGCCAGTAGTATGGGGGGACAGGGAGGTAATCAGCCCCAGCATTTT. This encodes CASSMGGQGGNQPQHF. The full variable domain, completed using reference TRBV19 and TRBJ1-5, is DGGITQSPKYLFRKEGQNVTLSCEQNLNHDAMYWYRQDPGQGLRLIYYSQIVNDFQKGDIAEGYSVSREKKESFPLTVTSAQKNPTAFYLCASSMGGQGGNQPQHFGDGTRLSIL.

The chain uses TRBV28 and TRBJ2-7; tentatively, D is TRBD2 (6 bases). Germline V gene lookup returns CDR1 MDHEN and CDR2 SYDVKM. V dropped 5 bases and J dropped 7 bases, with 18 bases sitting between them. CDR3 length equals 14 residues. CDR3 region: CASSPPSGFGEQYF. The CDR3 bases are TGTGCCAGCAGTCCCCCCAGCGGGTTCGGGGAGCAGTACTTC.